Listed below are T cell receptor beta chains from one sample, sequenced in a study of Ad26.COV2.S vaccination and SARS-CoV-2 variants. Profiled with immunoSEQ multiplex PCR; TCRdb holds only in-frame clones, not every one. The sample holds more than 300,000 clones, roughly 80% seen once. The sequenced sample was peripheral blood, obtained in a trial of Ad26.COV2.S vaccine versus placebo. Every receptor here comes from a person between 18 and 65 years old who received the Ad26.COV2.S COVID-19 vaccine or a placebo. The CDR3 runs from the conserved cysteine through the conserved F or W. D genes are given only for firm matches. Clone size is not always given. Where it is, it says once, few, many or a class for expanded clones.

>TRBV18|.|TRBJ1-6|.
TGTGCCAGCTCACCCCCGGGATCACCCCTCCACTTT
CASSPPGSPLHF
>TRBV24-1|.|TRBJ2-2|.
TGTGCCACCAGTGACGCTCCAGGGCGCAGGGAGCTGTTTTTT
CATSDAPGRRELFF
>TRBV12-3/TRBV12-4|.|TRBJ1-1|.
TGTGCCAGCAGTTGGCAGGGGTCCACTGAAGCTTTCTTT
CASSWQGSTEAFF
>TRBV3-1/TRBV3-2|.|TRBJ1-4|.
TGTGCCAGCAGCCAACTTGACCCGGGACGAGATGAAAAACTGTTTTTT
CASSQLDPGRDEKLFF
>TRBV18|.|TRBJ2-7|.
TGTGCCAGCTCTTCCCGCGGCAGGGCATTCTACGAGCAGTACTTC
CASSSRGRAFYEQYF
>TRBV27|.|TRBJ1-2|.
TGTGCCAGCAGCTCAGGGATCCTCTATGGCTACACCTTC
CASSSGILYGYTF
>TRBV7-6|.|TRBJ2-2|TRBD2
TGTGCCAGCAGCACCCGGGGGGTTTCGAACACCGGGGAGCTGTTTTTT
CASSTRGVSNTGELFF
>TRBV30|.|TRBJ1-3|TRBD1
TGTGCCTCGACAGGGGTAGGAAACACCATATATTTT
CASTGVGNTIYF
>TRBV25-1|once|TRBJ2-1|TRBD1
TGTGCCAGCAGGAAGGGGGACAGGGGGTTGGGTGAGCAGTTCTTC
CASRKGDRGLGEQFF
>TRBV9|.|TRBJ2-1|TRBD2
TGTGCCAGCAGCGTCGGGACTAGCGGACCAAATGAGCAGTTCTTC
CASSVGTSGPNEQFF